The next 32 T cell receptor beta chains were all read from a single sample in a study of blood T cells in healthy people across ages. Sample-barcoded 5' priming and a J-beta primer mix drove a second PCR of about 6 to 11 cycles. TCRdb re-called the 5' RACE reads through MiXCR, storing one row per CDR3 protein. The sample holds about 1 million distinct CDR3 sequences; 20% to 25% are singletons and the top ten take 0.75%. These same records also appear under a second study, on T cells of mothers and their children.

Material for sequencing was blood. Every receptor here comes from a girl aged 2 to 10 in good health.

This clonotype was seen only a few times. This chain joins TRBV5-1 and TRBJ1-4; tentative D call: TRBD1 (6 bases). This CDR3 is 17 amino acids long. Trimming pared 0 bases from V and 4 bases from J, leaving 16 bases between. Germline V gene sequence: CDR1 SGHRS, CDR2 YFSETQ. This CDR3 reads CASSLGTAPPNNEKLFF. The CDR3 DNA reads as TGCGCCAGCAGCTTGGGGACAGCTCCTCCTAATAATGAAAAACTGTTTTTT.

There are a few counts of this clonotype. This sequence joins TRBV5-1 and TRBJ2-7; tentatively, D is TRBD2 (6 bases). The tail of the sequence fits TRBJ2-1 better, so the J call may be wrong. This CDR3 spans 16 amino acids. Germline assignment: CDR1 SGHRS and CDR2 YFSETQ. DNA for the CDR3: TGCGCCAGCAGCTTGGAGGGGCTAGCGACGAACAATGAGCAGTTCTTC. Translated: CASSLEGLATNNEQFF.

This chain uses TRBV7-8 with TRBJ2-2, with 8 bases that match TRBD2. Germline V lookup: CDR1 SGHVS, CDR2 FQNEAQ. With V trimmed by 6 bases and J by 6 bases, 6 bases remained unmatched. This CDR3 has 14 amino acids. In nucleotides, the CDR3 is TGTGCCAGCAGATTCGGGGGGGCCGCCGGGGAGCTGTTTTTT. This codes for CASRFGGAAGELFF. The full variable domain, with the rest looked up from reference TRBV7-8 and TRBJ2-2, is GAGVSQSPRYKVAKRGQDVALRCDPISGHVSLFWYQQALGQGPEFLTYFQNEAQLDKSGLPSDRFFAERPEGSVSTLKIQRTQQEDSAVYLCASRFGGAAGELFFGEGSRLTVL.

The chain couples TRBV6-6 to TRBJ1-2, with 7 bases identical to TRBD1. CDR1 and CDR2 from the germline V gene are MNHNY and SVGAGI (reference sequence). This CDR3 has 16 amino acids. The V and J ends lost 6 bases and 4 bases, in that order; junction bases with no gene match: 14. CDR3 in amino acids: CASRIKFGQEGYGYTF. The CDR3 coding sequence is TGTGCCAGCAGAATAAAATTCGGACAGGAGGGCTATGGCTACACCTTC.

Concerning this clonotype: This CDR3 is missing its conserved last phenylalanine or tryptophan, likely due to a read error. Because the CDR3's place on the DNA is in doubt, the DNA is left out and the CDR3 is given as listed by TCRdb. CDR3 sequence: CASSEIGVAL. The chain links TRBV6-1 to TRBJ2-1; TRBD2 is the table's D call and was not checked against the DNA. Per the germline V gene, CDR1 is MNHNS and CDR2 is SASEGT. The CDR3 numbers 10 amino acids, ends counted.

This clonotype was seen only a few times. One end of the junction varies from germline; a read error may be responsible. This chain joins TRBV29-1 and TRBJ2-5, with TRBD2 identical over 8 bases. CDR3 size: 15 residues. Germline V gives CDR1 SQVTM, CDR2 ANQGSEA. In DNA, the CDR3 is TGCAGCGTTGAACTGCAACTAGCGGCCCAAGAGACCCAGCACTTC. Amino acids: CSVELQLAAQETQHF. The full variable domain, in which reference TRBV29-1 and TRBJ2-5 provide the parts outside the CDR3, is SAVISQKPSRDICQRGTSLTIQCQVDSQVTMMFWYRQQPGQSLTLIATANQGSEATYESGFVIDKFPISRPNLTFSTLTVSNMSPEDSSIYLCSVELQLAAQETQHFGPGTRLLVL.

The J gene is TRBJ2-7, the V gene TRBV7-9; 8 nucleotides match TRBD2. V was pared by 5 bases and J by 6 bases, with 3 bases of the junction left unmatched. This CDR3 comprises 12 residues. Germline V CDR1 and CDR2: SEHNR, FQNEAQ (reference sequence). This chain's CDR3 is CASSHGGGEQYF. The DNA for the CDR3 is TGTGCCAGCAGCCACGGGGGGGGCGAGCAGTACTTC. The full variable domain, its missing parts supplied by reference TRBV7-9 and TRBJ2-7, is DTGVSQNPRHKITKRGQNVTFRCDPISEHNRLYWYRQTLGQGPEFLTYFQNEAQLEKSRLLSDRFSAERPKGSFSTLEIQRTEQGDSAMYLCASSHGGGEQYFGPGTRLTVT.

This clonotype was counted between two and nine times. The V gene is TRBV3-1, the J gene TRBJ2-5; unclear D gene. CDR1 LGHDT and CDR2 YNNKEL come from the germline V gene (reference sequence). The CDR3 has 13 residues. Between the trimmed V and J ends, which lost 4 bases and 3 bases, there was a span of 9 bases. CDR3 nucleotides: TGTGCCAGCAGCCTTCACCCTGAAGAGACCCAGTACTTC. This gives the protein CASSLHPEETQYF.

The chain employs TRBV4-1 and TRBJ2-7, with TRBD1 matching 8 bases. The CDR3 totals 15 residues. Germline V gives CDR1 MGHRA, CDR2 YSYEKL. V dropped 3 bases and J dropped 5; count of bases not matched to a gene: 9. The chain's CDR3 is CASSQEDRVRDEQYF. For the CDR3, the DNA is TGCGCCAGCAGCCAGGAGGACAGGGTCAGGGACGAGCAGTACTTC.

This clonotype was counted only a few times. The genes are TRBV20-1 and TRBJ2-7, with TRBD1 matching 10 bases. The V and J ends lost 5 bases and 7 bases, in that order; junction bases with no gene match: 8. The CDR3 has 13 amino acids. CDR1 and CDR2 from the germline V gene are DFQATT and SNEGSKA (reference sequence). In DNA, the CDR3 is TGCAGTGCTGATCTCGACAGGGGGCGAGAGCAGTACTTC. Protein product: CSADLDRGREQYF.

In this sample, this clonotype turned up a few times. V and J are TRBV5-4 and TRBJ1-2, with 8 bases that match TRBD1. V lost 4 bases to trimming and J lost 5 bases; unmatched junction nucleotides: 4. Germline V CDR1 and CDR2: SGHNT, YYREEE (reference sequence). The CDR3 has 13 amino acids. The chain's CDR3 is CASSMDRVYGYTF. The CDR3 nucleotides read TGTGCCAGCAGCATGGACAGGGTTTATGGCTACACCTTC.

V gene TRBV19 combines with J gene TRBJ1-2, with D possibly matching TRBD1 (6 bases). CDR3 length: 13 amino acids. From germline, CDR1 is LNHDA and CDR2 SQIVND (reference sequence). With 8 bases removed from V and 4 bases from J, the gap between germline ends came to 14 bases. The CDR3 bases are TGTGCCAGTTCGGACAGAAAAATCTATGGCTACACCTTC. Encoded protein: CASSDRKIYGYTF.

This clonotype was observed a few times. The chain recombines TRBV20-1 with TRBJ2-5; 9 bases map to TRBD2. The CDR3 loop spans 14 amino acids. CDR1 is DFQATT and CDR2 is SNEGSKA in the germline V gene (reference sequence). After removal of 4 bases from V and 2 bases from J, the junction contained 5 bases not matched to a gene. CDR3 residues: CSATLAGTQETQYF. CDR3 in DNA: TGCAGTGCTACCCTAGCGGGGACACAAGAGACCCAGTACTTC.

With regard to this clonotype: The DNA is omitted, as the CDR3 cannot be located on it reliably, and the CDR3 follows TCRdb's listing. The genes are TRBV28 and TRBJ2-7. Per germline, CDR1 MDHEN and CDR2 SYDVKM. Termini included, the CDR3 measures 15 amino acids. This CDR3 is CASSSSTELSYEQYF.

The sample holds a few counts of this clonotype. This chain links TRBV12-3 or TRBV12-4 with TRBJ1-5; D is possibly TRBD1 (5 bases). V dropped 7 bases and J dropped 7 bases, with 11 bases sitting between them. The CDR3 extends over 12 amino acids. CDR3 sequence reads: CASTRPGQPQHF. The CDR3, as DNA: TGTGCCAGCACCCGGCCAGGGCAGCCCCAGCATTTT.

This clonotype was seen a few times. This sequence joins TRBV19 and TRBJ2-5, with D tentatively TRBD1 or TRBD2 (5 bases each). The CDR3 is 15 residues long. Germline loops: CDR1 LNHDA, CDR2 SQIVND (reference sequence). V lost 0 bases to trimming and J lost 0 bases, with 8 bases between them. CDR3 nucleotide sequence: TGTGCCAGTAGTATAGAATGGGGGAACCAAGAGACCCAGTACTTC. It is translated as CASSIEWGNQETQYF.

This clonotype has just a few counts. DNA of the CDR3: TGTGCCAGCAGCTTGGGCCAGCGGGGACCCTACAATGAGCAGTTCTTC. Amino acid sequence: CASSLGQRGPYNEQFF. The gene calls are TRBV5-4 and TRBJ2-1, with TRBD2 identical over 7 bases. The CDR3 length is 16 residues. The J segment lost 2 bases and the V segment lost 0 bases, leaving 5 bases of the junction unmatched. Germline V CDR1 and CDR2: SGHNT, YYREEE (reference sequence). The full variable domain, its missing parts supplied by reference TRBV5-4 and TRBJ2-1, is ETGVTQSPTHLIKTRGQQVTLRCSSQSGHNTVSWYQQALGQGPQFIFQYYREEENGRGNFPPRFSGLQFPNYSSELNVNALELDDSALYLCASSLGQRGPYNEQFFGPGTRLTVL.

The CDR3 nucleotides are TGTGCCAGCAGCCCGTCGAGGGGGCTGGATGGCTACACCTTC. Translation gives CASSPSRGLDGYTF. The chain has TRBV5-4 and TRBJ1-2; 7 bases map to TRBD1. After removal of 4 bases from V and 6 bases from J, the junction contained 9 bases not matched to a gene. The CDR3 runs to 14 residues. The germline CDR1 and CDR2 sequences are SGHNT and YYREEE (reference sequence).

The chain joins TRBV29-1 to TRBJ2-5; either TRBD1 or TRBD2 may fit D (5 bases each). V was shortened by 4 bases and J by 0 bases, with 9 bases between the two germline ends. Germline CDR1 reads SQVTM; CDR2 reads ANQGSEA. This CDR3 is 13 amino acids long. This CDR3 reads CSVVGRYQETQYF. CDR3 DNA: TGCAGCGTTGTGGGACGGTACCAAGAGACCCAGTACTTC.

DNA of the CDR3: TGTGCCAGCACCCCCTCCTCAGGGTACCAAGAGACCCAGTACTTC. Amino acids: CASTPSSGYQETQYF. This chain uses TRBV6-6 with TRBJ2-5; possible D gene TRBD1, 5 bases. Germline V CDR1 and CDR2: MNHNY, SVGAGI (reference sequence). The V end was cut by 7 bases, the J end by 0 bases, with 15 bases between. The length of the CDR3 is 15 residues.

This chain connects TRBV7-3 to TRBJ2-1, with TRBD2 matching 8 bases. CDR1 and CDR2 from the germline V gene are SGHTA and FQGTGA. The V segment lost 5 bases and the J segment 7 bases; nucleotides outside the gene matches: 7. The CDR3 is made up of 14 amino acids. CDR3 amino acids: CASSGASGGNEQFF. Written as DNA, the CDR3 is TGTGCCAGCAGCGGAGCGAGCGGGGGAAATGAGCAGTTCTTC.

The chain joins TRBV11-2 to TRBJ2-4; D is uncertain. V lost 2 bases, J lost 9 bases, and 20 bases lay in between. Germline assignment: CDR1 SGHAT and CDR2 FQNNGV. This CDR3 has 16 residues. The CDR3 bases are TGTGCCAGCAGCTTATATCTTGGTTCTGCCACCGGCATTCAGTACTTC. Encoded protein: CASSLYLGSATGIQYF.

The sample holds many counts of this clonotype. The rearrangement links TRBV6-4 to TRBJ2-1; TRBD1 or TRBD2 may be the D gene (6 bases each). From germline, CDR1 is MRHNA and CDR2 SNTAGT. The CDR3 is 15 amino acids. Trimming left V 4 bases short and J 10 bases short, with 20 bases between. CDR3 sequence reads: CASSADIGGGGEQFF. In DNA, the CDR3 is TGTGCCAGCAGTGCGGATATCGGAGGGGGTGGAGAGCAGTTCTTC.

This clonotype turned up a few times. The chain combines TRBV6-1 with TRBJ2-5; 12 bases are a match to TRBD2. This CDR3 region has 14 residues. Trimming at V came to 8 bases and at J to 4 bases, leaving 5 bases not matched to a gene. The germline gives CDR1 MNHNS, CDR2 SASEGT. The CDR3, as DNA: TGTGCCAGCTCGGCTAGCGGGGGGGGAGAGACCCAGTACTTC. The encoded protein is CASSASGGGETQYF.

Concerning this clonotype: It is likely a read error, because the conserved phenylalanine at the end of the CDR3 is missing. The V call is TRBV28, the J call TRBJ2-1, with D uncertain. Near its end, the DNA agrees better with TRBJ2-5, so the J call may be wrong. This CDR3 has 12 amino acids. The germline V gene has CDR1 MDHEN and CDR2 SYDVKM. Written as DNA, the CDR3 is TGTGCCAGCAGTTTATGGGGAGAGACCCAGTACCTC. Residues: CASSLWGETQYL.

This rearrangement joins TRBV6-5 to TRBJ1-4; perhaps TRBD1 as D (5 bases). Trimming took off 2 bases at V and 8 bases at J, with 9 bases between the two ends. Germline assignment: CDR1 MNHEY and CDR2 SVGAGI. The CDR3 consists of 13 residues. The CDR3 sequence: CASSYVTDEKLFF. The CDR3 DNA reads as TGTGCCAGCAGTTACGTGACAGACGAAAAACTGTTTTTT.

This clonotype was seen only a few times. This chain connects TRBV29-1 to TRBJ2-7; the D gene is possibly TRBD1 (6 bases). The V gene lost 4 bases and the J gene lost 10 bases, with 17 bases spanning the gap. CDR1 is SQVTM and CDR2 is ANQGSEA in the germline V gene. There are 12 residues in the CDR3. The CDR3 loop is CSVVGTGTTQYF. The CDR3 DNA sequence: TGCAGCGTTGTAGGCACAGGGACAACTCAGTACTTC.

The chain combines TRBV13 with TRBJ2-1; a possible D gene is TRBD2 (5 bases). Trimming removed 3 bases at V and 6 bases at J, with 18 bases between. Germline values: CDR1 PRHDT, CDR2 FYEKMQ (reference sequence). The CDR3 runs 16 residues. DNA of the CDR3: TGTGCCAGCAGCTTTGATATGGCCAGCGAGGGCAATGAGCAGTTCTTC. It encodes CASSFDMASEGNEQFF. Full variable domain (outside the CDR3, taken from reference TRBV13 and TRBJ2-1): AAGVIQSPRHLIKEKRETATLKCYPIPRHDTVYWYQQGPGQDPQFLISFYEKMQSDKGSIPDRFSAQQFSDYHSELNMSSLELGDSALYFCASSFDMASEGNEQFFGPGTRLTVL.

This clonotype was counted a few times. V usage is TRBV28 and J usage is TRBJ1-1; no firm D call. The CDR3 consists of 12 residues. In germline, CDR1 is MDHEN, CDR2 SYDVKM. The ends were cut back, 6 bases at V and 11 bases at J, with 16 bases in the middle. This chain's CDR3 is CASSLRRSLAFF. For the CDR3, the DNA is TGTGCCAGCAGCCTCCGACGGAGCTTGGCTTTCTTT.

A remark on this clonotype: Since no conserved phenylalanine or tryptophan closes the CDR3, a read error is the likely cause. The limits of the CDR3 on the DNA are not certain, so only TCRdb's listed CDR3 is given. This chain's CDR3 is CASSLAGGPDTRYS. V is TRBV7-3 and J is TRBJ2-3; whether TRBD2, the table's D call, matches the DNA was not checked. Both ends counted, the CDR3 spans 14 residues. Looked up from germline, CDR1 is SGHTA and CDR2 is FQGTGA.

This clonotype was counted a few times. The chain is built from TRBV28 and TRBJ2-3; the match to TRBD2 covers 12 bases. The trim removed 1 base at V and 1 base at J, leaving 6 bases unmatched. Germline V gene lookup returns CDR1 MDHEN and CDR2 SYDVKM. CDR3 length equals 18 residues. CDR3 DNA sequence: TGTGCCAGCAGTTTATTGCCCCGACTAGCGGGAGGCACAGATACGCAGTATTTT. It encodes CASSLLPRLAGGTDTQYF.

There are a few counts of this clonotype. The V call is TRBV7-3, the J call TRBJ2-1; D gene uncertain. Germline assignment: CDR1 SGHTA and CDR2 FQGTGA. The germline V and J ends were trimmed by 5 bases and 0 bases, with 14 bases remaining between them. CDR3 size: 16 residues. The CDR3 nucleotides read TGTGCCAGCAGCCCCCCAGAACCGAGCTCCTACAATGAGCAGTTCTTC. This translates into CASSPPEPSSYNEQFF.